This T cell receptor (beta chain) was recorded in a study of T cells in Graves' hyperthyroidism and ophthalmopathy. Study findings and constraints: Blood held most thyroid clonotypes expanded above 0.001 frequency.

Thyroid ultrasound and orbital computed tomography, with clinical symptoms and serum thyroxine and TRAb, informed diagnoses. Amplification targeted TCR beta CDR3 regions from RNA transcripts. TCR CDR3 regions were first amplified by RT-PCR with HTBI primers. In TCRdb, the multiplex PCR reads were re-called with MiXCR into one record per CDR3 protein. The sample lists some 620,000 distinct CDR3 sequences, roughly 17% occurring once. Germline V gene sequence: CDR1 SGDLS, CDR2 YYNGEE. V was clipped by 3 bases and J by 3 bases, with 10 bases between them. The CDR3 runs to 13 residues. In its sample, this clonotype was seen a few times. Its antigen remains unknown.

The sequence derives from a woman in her 30s with Graves' hyperthyroidism. The source material was blood. The genes are TRBV9 and TRBJ2-7; D is possibly TRBD1 or TRBD2 (5 bases each). Here the CDR3 DNA reads TGTGCCAGCAGCGGGGACCTAAACTACGAGCAGTACTTC. Amino acids: CASSGDLNYEQYF.